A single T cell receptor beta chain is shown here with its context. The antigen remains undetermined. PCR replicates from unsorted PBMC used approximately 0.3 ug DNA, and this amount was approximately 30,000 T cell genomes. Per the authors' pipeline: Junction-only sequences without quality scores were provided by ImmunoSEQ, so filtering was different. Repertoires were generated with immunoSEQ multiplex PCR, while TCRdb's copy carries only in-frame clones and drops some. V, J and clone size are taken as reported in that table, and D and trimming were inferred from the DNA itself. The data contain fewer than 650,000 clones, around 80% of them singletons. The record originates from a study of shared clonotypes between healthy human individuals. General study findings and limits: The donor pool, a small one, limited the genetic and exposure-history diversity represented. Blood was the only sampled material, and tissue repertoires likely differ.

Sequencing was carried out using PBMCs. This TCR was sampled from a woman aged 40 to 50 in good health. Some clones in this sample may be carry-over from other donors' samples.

CDR3 loop: CASSDPGVNNSPLHF. CDR3 bases: TGTGCCAGCAGTGATCCCGGGGTAAATAATTCACCCCTCCACTTT. The chain carries TRBV2 and TRBJ1-6; no clear D. CDR1 is SNHLY and CDR2 is FYNNEI in the germline V gene. This CDR3 contains 15 residues. Trimming pared 3 bases from V and 5 bases from J, leaving 11 bases between.